This TCR beta chain is drawn from a study of T cell responses to AZD1222 COVID-19 vaccine. Background on the study: Pooled together were second doses at about 4 or about 12 weeks.

V gave up 5 bases and J gave up 1 base, with 8 bases separating them. The CDR3 extends over 12 amino acids. Germline CDR1 and CDR2: DFQATT and SNEGSKA (reference sequence). Study-wide results and caveats: At 160-218 and 743-854, vaccine-associated CD4 TCRs were dominant, and they spanned spike. Increases in Spike-specific TCR breadth and depth were seen after two AZD1222 doses. Donors, mostly white British, included more females; clonal diversity was possibly underestimated.

Profiled with immunoSEQ multiplex PCR; TCRdb holds only in-frame clones, not every one. The sample carries 110,000 to 150,000 clones, around nine tenths recorded once. This clone was seen more than once but under ten times. The antigen remains undetermined. The V call is TRBV20-1, the J call TRBJ1-2; D is unclear. This receptor was taken from an adult in good health. The sample consisted of peripheral blood, taken on day 0 of AZD1222 vaccination. The CDR3 protein is CSAGGLNYGYTF. DNA of the CDR3: TGCAGTGCTGGTGGCCTTAACTATGGCTACACCTTC.